This entry lists 4 T cell receptor beta chains sequenced from one sample in a study of human T cells and chemical hapten exposure. The time point is: healthy volunteer bleed at 6 weeks. Total RNA was extracted from unfractionated whole blood. Using its own MiXCR run on the RACE reads, TCRdb lists one record per CDR3 protein. This repertoire shows fewer than 100,000 distinct CDR3 sequences, approximately 8.6% found once; its top ten account for 1.5% to 2%. Source material: whole blood. All receptors come from a female donor in good health. Some clones in this sample may be carry-over from other donors' samples.

This clonotype was detected only once. This may stem from a read error, because a much larger clone lies one nucleotide away. V gene TRBV5-6 combines with J gene TRBJ1-6; unclear D gene. Per germline, CDR1 SGHDT and CDR2 YYEEEE. The CDR3 is made up of 17 amino acids. Here the CDR3 reads CASSLIFGNLNNSPLNF. For the CDR3, the DNA is TGTGCCAGCAGCTTGATATTCGGGAATTTAAATAATTCACCCCTCAACTTT.

This clonotype was found many times. This sequence joins TRBV20-1 and TRBJ1-1, with 9 positions matching TRBD1. Germline assignment: CDR1 DFQATT and CDR2 SNEGSKA (reference sequence). Trimming at V came to 6 bases and at J to 3 bases, leaving 5 bases not matched to a gene. The CDR3 is made up of 13 amino acids. The CDR3 sequence is CSALQGAYTEAFF. The CDR3 DNA reads as TGCAGTGCCCTACAGGGGGCGTACACTGAAGCTTTCTTT.

There are many counts of this clonotype. V and J are TRBV27 and TRBJ1-3; D uncertain. Germline CDR1 and CDR2: MNHEY and SMNVEV (reference sequence). The CDR3 extends over 16 amino acids. V was cut by 6 bases and J by 0 bases, with 15 bases left in between. CDR3 region: CASRAYSGLSGNTIYF. DNA of the CDR3: TGTGCCAGCAGAGCCTACTCAGGACTCTCTGGAAACACCATATATTTT.

Points on this clonotype: The conserved final phenylalanine or tryptophan is absent from the CDR3, which likely points to a read error. J is TRBJ1-1 and V is TRBV7-3; 7 bases map to TRBD1. The CDR3 sequence is 15 residues long. V was pared by 2 bases and J by 0 bases, with 3 bases of the junction left unmatched. Germline V gene data show CDR1 as SGHTA and CDR2 as FQGTGA. CDR3 amino acids: CASSLWGQLNTEAFL. CDR3 nucleotides: TGTGCCAGCAGCTTATGGGGACAGCTGAACACTGAAGCTTTCCTT.